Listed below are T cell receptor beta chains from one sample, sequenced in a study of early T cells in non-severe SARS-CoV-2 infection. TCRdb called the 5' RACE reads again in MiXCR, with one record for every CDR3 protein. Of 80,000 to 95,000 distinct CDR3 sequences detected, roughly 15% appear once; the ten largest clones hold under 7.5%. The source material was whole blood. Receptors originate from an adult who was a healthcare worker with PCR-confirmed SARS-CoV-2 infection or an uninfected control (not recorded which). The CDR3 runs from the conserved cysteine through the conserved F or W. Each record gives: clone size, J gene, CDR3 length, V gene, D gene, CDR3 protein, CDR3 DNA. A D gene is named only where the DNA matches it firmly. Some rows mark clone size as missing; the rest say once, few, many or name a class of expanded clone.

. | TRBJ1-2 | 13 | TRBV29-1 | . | CSVQDRGGYGYTF | TGCAGCGTCCAGGATCGAGGAGGCTATGGCTACACCTTC
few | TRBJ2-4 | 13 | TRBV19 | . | CASRQLSKNIQYF | TGTGCCAGTAGACAGTTATCCAAAAACATTCAGTACTTC
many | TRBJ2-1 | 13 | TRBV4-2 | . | CASSQEKGERQFF | TGTGCCAGCAGCCAAGAAAAGGGGGAGAGGCAGTTCTTC
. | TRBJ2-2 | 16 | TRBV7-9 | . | CASSTSMFANTGELFF | TGTGCCAGCAGCACCAGCATGTTCGCGAACACCGGGGAGCTGTTTTTT
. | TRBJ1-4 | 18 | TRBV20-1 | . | CSAPTWGQARATNEKLFF | TGCAGTGCTCCTACGTGGGGCCAGGCCCGAGCAACTAATGAAAAACTGTTTTTT
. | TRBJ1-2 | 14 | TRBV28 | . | CASTPIGANYGYTF | TGTGCCAGCACCCCTATTGGTGCTAACTATGGCTACACCTTC
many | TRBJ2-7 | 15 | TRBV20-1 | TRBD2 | CSAGISGGAVYEQYF | TGCAGTGCCGGAATTTCCGGGGGGGCGGTCTACGAGCAGTACTTC
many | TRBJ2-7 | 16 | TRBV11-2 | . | CASSLTGRFPDYEQYF | TGTGCCAGCAGCTTAACAGGGCGATTTCCCGACTACGAGCAGTACTTC
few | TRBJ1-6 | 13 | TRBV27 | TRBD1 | CGAGGAHNSPLHF | TGTGGGGCAGGGGGCGCCCATAATTCACCCCTCCACTTT
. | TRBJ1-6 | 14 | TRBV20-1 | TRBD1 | CSAREDRGNSPLHF | TGCAGTGCTAGAGAGGACAGGGGTAATTCACCCCTCCACTTT
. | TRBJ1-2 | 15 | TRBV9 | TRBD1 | CASSVTGKANYGYTF | TGTGCCAGCAGCGTGACAGGGAAAGCTAACTATGGCTACACCTTC
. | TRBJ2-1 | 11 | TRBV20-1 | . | CSARPDVEQFF | TGCAGTGCTAGACCTGACGTTGAGCAGTTCTTC
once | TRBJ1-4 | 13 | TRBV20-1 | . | CSASRGANEKLFF | TGCAGTGCTAGCCGCGGAGCTAATGAAAAACTGTTTTTT
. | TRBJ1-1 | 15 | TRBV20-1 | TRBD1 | CSVKGQGAKNTEAFF | TGCAGTGTTAAGGGACAGGGGGCCAAGAACACTGAAGCTTTCTTT
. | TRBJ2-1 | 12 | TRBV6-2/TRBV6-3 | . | CASTYQGNEQFF | TGTGCCAGCACCTACCAAGGCAATGAGCAGTTCTTC
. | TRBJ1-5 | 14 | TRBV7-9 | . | CASSTQGNDQPQHF | TGTGCCAGTTCTACACAGGGCAACGATCAGCCCCAGCATTTT